This entry lists 10 T cell receptor beta chains sequenced from one sample in a study of beta chain features in type 1 diabetes. Study-level points and caveats: Moderate yet significant TCRB CDR3 shortening was seen in Type 1 diabetes patients in all four CD4+ subsets.

Antigens of these TCRs are unknown. The sequenced template was cDNA made from the entire isolated RNA. The protocol was immunoSEQ multiplex PCR, while the TCRdb copy is restricted to in-frame clones and leaves out a portion. The sample gives over 150,000 clones, roughly 8% of which show up once; approximately 0.87% is in the top ten. Sample: central memory CD4+ T cells from blood. The receptors come from a woman in her 40s with type 1 diabetes.

This chain connects TRBV11-2 to TRBJ1-1, with D possibly being TRBD1 (5 bases). The germline gives CDR1 SGHAT, CDR2 FQNNGV. The ends were cut back, 4 bases at V and 3 bases at J, with 15 bases in the middle. The CDR3 spans 15 residues. Here the CDR3 reads CASSSAGLLDTEAFF. CDR3 in DNA: TGTGCCAGCAGCTCCGCGGGACTCTTAGACACTGAAGCTTTCTTT.

In this sample, this clone turned up many times. Other DNA sequences in this sample translate to the same CDR3. The chain has TRBV29-1 and TRBJ1-1; 7 nucleotides line up with TRBD1. Germline loops: CDR1 SQVTM, CDR2 ANQGSEA. This CDR3 has 12 amino acids. V was pared by 4 bases and J by 4 bases, with 3 bases of the junction left unmatched. CDR3 loop: CSVGQGGTEAFF. CDR3 coding DNA: TGCAGCGTTGGACAGGGTGGCACTGAAGCTTTCTTT.

In this sample, this clone turned up a few times. This sequence joins TRBV28 and TRBJ2-5; 7 bases align to TRBD2. Germline V lookup: CDR1 MDHEN, CDR2 SYDVKM. The CDR3 consists of 13 residues. J lost 13 bases, V lost 3 bases, and 11 bases had no gene match. Here the CDR3 DNA reads TGTGCCAGCAGTTTCCGGGCGGGAGAATGGCTGTACTTC. Translating it yields CASSFRAGEWLYF.

This clone was observed a handful of times. This chain joins TRBV7-2 and TRBJ2-1; maybe TRBD2 (5 bases). There are 15 residues in the CDR3. The germline V and J ends were trimmed by 1 base and 10 bases, with 17 bases remaining between them. Germline V gene data show CDR1 as SGHTA and CDR2 as FQGNSA. The DNA for the CDR3 is TGTGCCAGCAGCTTAGGTAGGCTAGAGGGTGGCGAGCAGTTCTTC. This encodes CASSLGRLEGGEQFF.

The chain has TRBV29-1 and TRBJ1-5, with D possibly being TRBD1 (5 bases). The CDR3 is 13 residues long. Germline V gives CDR1 SQVTM, CDR2 ANQGSEA. Trimming pared 5 bases from V and 7 bases from J, leaving 15 bases between. The CDR3 loop is CSVSRDENQPQHF. The DNA for the CDR3 is TGCAGCGTTTCCAGGGATGAGAACCAGCCCCAGCATTTT.

V and J are TRBV9 and TRBJ2-3, with D perhaps TRBD2 (5 bases). Trimming removed 4 bases at V and 7 bases at J, with 10 bases between. The CDR3 length is 12 residues. Per germline, CDR1 SGDLS and CDR2 YYNGEE. The CDR3 region is CASSPSGNTQYF. DNA for the CDR3: TGTGCCAGCAGCCCGTCCGGGAATACGCAGTATTTT.

The chain combines TRBV7-3 with TRBJ1-6; 8 bases map to TRBD1. This CDR3 has 18 residues. The V gene end was trimmed by 4 bases and the J gene end by 7 bases; junction bases not matched to a gene: 15. Germline lookup yields CDR1 SGHTA and CDR2 FQGTGA. CDR3 sequence reads: CASSSAPLTGGRNSPLHF. CDR3 nucleotides: TGTGCCAGCAGCTCAGCCCCCCTTACAGGGGGTCGGAATTCACCCCTCCACTTT. Drawing the rest from reference TRBV7-3 and TRBJ1-6, the complete variable domain is GAGVSQTPSNKVTEKGKYVELRCDPISGHTALYWYRQSLGQGPEFLIYFQGTGAADDSGLPNDRFFAVRPEGSVSTLKIQRTERGDSAVYLCASSSAPLTGGRNSPLHFGNGTRLTVT.

This clone was counted between two and nine times. The chain links TRBV18 to TRBJ1-1; 7 nucleotides line up with TRBD1. V dropped 5 bases and J dropped 1; count of bases not matched to a gene: 7. Germline CDR1 KGHSH, CDR2 LQKENI. The length of the CDR3 is 15 residues. The chain's CDR3 is CASSSGGNWNTEAFF. The CDR3 DNA reads TGTGCCAGCTCATCAGGGGGGAATTGGAACACTGAAGCTTTCTTT.

The table lists this clone with a few counts. The rearrangement links TRBV7-2 to TRBJ2-1; D gene unclear. The CDR3 contains 16 residues. The germline V gene has CDR1 SGHTA and CDR2 FQGNSA. The V end was cut by 0 bases, the J end by 1 base, with 10 bases between. The DNA of the CDR3 is TGTGCCAGCAGCTTAGCGGTCGGAGATTCCTACAATGAGCAGTTCTTC. It specifies CASSLAVGDSYNEQFF.

This clone was picked up a small number of times. J is TRBJ1-5 and V is TRBV10-3, with 7 bases fitting TRBD1. This CDR3 has 15 amino acids. CDR1 and CDR2 (germline): ENHRY, SYGVKD. Losses at the gene ends were 1 base for V and 8 bases for J; bases not matched to a gene: 8. Written as DNA, the CDR3 is TGTGCCATCAGTGAGTACGAAGGGGGCGTGGAGCCCCAGCATTTT. Encoded protein: CAISEYEGGVEPQHF.